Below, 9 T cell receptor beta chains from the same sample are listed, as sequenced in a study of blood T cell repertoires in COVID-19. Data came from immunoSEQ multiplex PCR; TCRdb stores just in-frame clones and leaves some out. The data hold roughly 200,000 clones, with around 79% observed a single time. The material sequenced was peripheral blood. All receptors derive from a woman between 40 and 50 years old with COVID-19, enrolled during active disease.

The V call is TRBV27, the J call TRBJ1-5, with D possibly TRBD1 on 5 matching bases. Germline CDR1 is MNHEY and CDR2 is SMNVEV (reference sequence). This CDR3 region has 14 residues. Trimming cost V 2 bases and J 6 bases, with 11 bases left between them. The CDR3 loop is CASSLGGGAQPQHF. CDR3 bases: TGTGCCAGCAGTTTAGGGGGAGGGGCTCAGCCCCAGCATTTT.

The CDR3 spells CASSQAYRAGTEAFF. The CDR3 DNA is TGTGCCAGCAGCCAAGCCTATCGGGCGGGGACTGAAGCTTTCTTT. The chain links TRBV4-2 to TRBJ1-1; no reliable D call. Germline values: CDR1 LGHNA, CDR2 YNFKEQ. Trimming pared 1 base from V and 5 bases from J, leaving 14 bases between. The CDR3 extends over 15 amino acids.

CDR3 loop: CASSSPPGINEQFF. The CDR3 region has the DNA TGTGCCAGCAGTTCACCCCCGGGGATCAATGAGCAGTTCTTC. This chain joins TRBV2 and TRBJ2-1; tentative D call: TRBD2 (5 bases). Germline CDR1 and CDR2: SNHLY and FYNNEI. The CDR3 covers 14 residues. With 5 bases removed from V and 6 bases from J, the gap between germline ends came to 14 bases.

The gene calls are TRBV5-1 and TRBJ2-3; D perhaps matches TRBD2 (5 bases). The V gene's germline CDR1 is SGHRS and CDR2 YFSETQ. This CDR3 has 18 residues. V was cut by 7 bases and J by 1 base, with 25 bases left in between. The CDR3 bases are TGCGCCAGCTCCCGGGCGGGTCAGGCGGGCCAGCGCACAGATACGCAGTATTTT. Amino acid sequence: CASSRAGQAGQRTDTQYF.

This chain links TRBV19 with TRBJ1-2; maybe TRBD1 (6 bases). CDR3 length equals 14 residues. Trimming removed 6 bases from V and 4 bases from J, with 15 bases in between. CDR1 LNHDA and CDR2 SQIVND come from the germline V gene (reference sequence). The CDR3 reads CASRNQQGSYGYTF. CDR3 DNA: TGTGCCAGTAGGAATCAACAGGGTAGCTATGGCTACACCTTC.

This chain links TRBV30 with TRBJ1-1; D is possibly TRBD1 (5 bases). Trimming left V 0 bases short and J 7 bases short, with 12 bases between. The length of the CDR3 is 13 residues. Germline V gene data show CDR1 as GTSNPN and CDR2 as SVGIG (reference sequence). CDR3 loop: CAWSVRRGGEAFF. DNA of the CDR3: TGTGCCTGGAGTGTACGTAGGGGAGGTGAAGCTTTCTTT.

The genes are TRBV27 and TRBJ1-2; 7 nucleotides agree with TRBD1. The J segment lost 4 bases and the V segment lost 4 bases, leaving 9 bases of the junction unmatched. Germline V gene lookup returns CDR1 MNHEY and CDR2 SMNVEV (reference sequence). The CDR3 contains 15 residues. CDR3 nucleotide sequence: TGTGCCAGCAGTTCACCCGGGACAGCTACCTATGGCTACACCTTC. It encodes CASSSPGTATYGYTF.

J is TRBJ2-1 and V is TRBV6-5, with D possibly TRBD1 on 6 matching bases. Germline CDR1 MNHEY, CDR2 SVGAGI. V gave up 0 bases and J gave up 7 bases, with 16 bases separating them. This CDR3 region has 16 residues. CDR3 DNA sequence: TGTGCCAGCAGTTACTCGTTCAGGGGTTCCGTAAATGAGCAGTTCTTC. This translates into CASSYSFRGSVNEQFF.

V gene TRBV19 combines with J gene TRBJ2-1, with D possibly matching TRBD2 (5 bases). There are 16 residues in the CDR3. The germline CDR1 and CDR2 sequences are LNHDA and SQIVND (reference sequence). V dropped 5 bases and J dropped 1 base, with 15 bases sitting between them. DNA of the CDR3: TGTGCCAGTAGTCTCCAGGTACTAGAATCCTACAATGAGCAGTTCTTC. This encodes CASSLQVLESYNEQFF.